This T cell receptor (beta chain) is from a study of CXCR3-negative and CXCR3-positive naive CD8 T cells. Overall study findings and caveats: More hydrophobic TRB CDR3s occurred in CXCR3-positive than in CXCR3-negative naive cells.

As for this clonotype: What it binds is not known.

The libraries of TRB cDNA were prepared using 5' RACE with UMI labels. Following a re-call of the 5' RACE reads, TCRdb has one entry per CDR3 protein and lacks DNA. The sample includes roughly 100,000 distinct CDR3 sequences. Sequencing was performed on naive CXCR3+ CD8+ T cells from blood. Stated subset: CD45RO-CCR7+CD27+CD95- naive CD8+ T cells expressing CXCR3 (TNR3+). The clonotype originates from a human donor in good health. Some clones in this sample may be carry-over from other donors' samples.

The CDR3: CASSSNRDEAFF. V and J are TRBV7-9 and TRBJ1-1; TCRdb indicates TRBD1, and absent DNA this call remains unverified. The CDR3 has 12 residues. The V gene's germline CDR1 is SEHNR and CDR2 FQNEAQ (reference sequence). The variable domain in full, with the rest retrieved from reference TRBV7-9 and TRBJ1-1, is DTGVSQNPRHKITKRGQNVTFRCDPISEHNRLYWYRQTLGQGPEFLTYFQNEAQLEKSRLLSDRFSAERPKGSFSTLEIQRTEQGDSAMYLCASSSNRDEAFFGQGTRLTVV.